This entry lists 18 T cell receptor beta chains sequenced from one sample in a study of cytomegalovirus exposure and HLA in healthy donors. The PCR contained 60 Vbeta and 13 Jbeta primers. Sequenced by immunoSEQ multiplex PCR; TCRdb stores in-frame clones only, minus some. The sample has approximately 140,000 clones, about 86% seen once. The sample taken for sequencing was PBMCs. The source is a young man in good health and CMV-seronegative.

The chain employs TRBV7-9 and TRBJ2-7, with 9 bases aligning to TRBD1. With 4 bases clipped from V and 0 bases from J, the junction kept 4 bases outside the gene matches. The CDR3 runs 15 residues. Germline V lookup: CDR1 SEHNR, CDR2 FQNEAQ (reference sequence). DNA of the CDR3: TGTGCCAGCAGCTCGGACAGGGGACGCTCCTACGAGCAGTACTTC. This encodes CASSSDRGRSYEQYF.

The rearrangement links TRBV6-5 to TRBJ1-2, with a tentative D call TRBD1 (6 bases). Per the germline V gene, CDR1 is MNHEY and CDR2 is SVGAGI. This CDR3 region has 13 residues. Trimming pared 5 bases from V and 4 bases from J, leaving 11 bases between. In nucleotides, the CDR3 is TGTGCCAGCAGTCCCGGGACACCCTATGGCTACACCTTC. This translates into CASSPGTPYGYTF.

The chain is built from TRBV7-9 and TRBJ1-5; 11 bases agree with TRBD1. Germline assignment: CDR1 SEHNR and CDR2 FQNEAQ (reference sequence). Losses at the gene ends were 5 bases for V and 1 base for J; bases not matched to a gene: 4. The CDR3 runs to 16 residues. The CDR3: CASSPWDRGSNQPQHF. The CDR3 DNA reads as TGTGCCAGCAGCCCTTGGGACAGGGGGAGCAATCAGCCCCAGCATTTT.

This sequence joins TRBV6-5 and TRBJ1-2, with 10 bases aligning to TRBD1. The CDR3 is made up of 16 amino acids. The trim removed 2 bases at V and 4 bases at J, leaving 7 bases unmatched. Germline V gene lookup returns CDR1 MNHEY and CDR2 SVGAGI. The CDR3 nucleotides read TGTGCCAGCAGTTACGGGGACAGGGGAAGAGGCTATGGCTACACCTTC. This codes for CASSYGDRGRGYGYTF.

The count of this clone is one. The rearrangement joins TRBV4-1 to TRBJ2-7, with D unresolved. Germline V gene sequence: CDR1 MGHRA, CDR2 YSYEKL. Trimming stripped 2 bases from V and 1 base from J, with 15 bases between. This CDR3 is 16 amino acids long. The CDR3 reads CASSQIGELRSYEQYF. The CDR3 DNA reads TGCGCCAGCAGCCAAATCGGCGAGCTGAGGTCCTACGAGCAGTACTTC.

This clone was found once. The V and J genes are TRBV7-8 and TRBJ2-5, with 8 bases aligning to TRBD1. CDR1 is SGHVS and CDR2 is FQNEAQ in the germline V gene. V trimming: 5 bases; J trimming: 4 bases; junction bases outside the gene matches: 3. The CDR3 spans 13 residues. The CDR3 DNA is TGTGCCAGCAGCCGGACAGGGACAGAGACCCAGTACTTC. It yields the protein CASSRTGTETQYF.

This clone was detected only a few times. The chain is built from TRBV9 and TRBJ1-4, with D tentatively TRBD1 (5 bases). CDR1 SGDLS and CDR2 YYNGEE come from the germline V gene. The CDR3 contains 16 residues. V was shortened by 0 bases and J by 0 bases, with 9 bases between the two germline ends. CDR3 bases: TGTGCCAGCAGCGTAGGGGGCGGTGCAACTAATGAAAAACTGTTTTTT. This sequence encodes CASSVGGGATNEKLFF.

The chain uses TRBV5-4 and TRBJ2-7; perhaps TRBD1 as D (5 bases). Deletions cut 2 bases from V and 2 bases from J, with 8 bases between. CDR1 and CDR2 (germline): SGHNT, YYREEE (reference sequence). CDR3 length: 13 residues. The DNA for the CDR3 is TGTGCCAGCAGCTTAGGGGAACCCTACGAGCAGTACTTC. Residues: CASSLGEPYEQYF.

As regards this clone: One junction end disagrees with the germline gene, perhaps due to a read error. The V gene is TRBV6-1, the J gene TRBJ2-7; D may be TRBD2 (6 bases). Per the germline V gene, CDR1 is MNHNS and CDR2 is SASEGT. This CDR3 comprises 11 residues. The CDR3 loop reads CASSVGGLSWF. The DNA of the CDR3 is TGTGCCAGCAGCGTGGGGGGACTTTCCTGGTTC.

The chain has TRBV6-6 and TRBJ1-5; TRBD1 matches 11 bases. Germline V lookup: CDR1 MNHNY, CDR2 SVGAGI (reference sequence). Losses at the gene ends were 2 bases for V and 4 bases for J; bases not matched to a gene: 4. The CDR3 extends over 16 amino acids. The CDR3 loop reads CASSYVGQGGNQPQHF. The CDR3, as DNA: TGTGCCAGCAGTTACGTGGGACAGGGGGGGAATCAGCCCCAGCATTTT.

The chain couples TRBV4-1 to TRBJ2-1; 7 bases align to TRBD2. The CDR3 contains 16 residues. Germline V gives CDR1 MGHRA, CDR2 YSYEKL. The J segment lost 6 bases and the V segment lost 4 bases, leaving 12 bases of the junction unmatched. CDR3 nucleotides: TGCGCCAGCAGCCTGAAAGCGGGGAAGACTTTCAATGAGCAGTTCTTC. Amino acids: CASSLKAGKTFNEQFF.

Comment on this clone: In the same sample, other DNA sequences code for this CDR3. The rearrangement uses TRBV9 and TRBJ1-1; no clear D gene. CDR3 size: 13 residues. The germline CDR1 and CDR2 sequences are SGDLS and YYNGEE. V lost 2 bases, J lost 5 bases, and 10 bases lay in between. The CDR3: CASSVGGRTEAFF. CDR3 in DNA: TGTGCCAGCAGCGTCGGCGGGAGGACTGAAGCTTTCTTT. The variable domain in full, completed from reference TRBV9 and TRBJ1-1, reads DSGVTQTPKHLITATGQRVTLRCSPRSGDLSVYWYQQSLDQGLQFLIQYYNGEERAKGNILERFSAQQFPDLHSELNLSSLELGDSALYFCASSVGGRTEAFFGQGTRLTVV.

The chain carries TRBV29-1 and TRBJ2-3; the match to TRBD2 covers 15 bases. There are 16 residues in the CDR3. Unmatched junction bases numbered 11, after V lost 7 bases and J lost 6 bases. Germline V gene data show CDR1 as SQVTM and CDR2 as ANQGSEA. The CDR3 sequence: CSAAGLAGGRLDTQYF. The CDR3, as DNA: TGCAGCGCCGCCGGACTAGCGGGGGGGCGGTTGGATACGCAGTATTTT.

This sequence joins TRBV29-1 and TRBJ2-5; D possibly corresponds to TRBD2 (7 bases). The germline CDR1 and CDR2 sequences are SQVTM and ANQGSEA. The V end lost 0 bases, the J end lost 5 bases, and 16 bases lay between the germline ends. This CDR3 region has 15 residues. CDR3 DNA sequence: TGCAGCGTTGAAGATATGAGGGGGGGCAGGGAGACCCAGTACTTC. Amino acid sequence: CSVEDMRGGRETQYF.

This rearrangement joins TRBV6-5 to TRBJ2-5; TRBD2 matches 7 bases. Trimming at V came to 2 bases and at J to 4 bases, leaving 4 bases not matched to a gene. The V gene's germline CDR1 is MNHEY and CDR2 SVGAGI. The length of the CDR3 is 14 residues. The CDR3 DNA sequence: TGTGCCAGCAGTTACGAGCGGGGATCAGAGACCCAGTACTTC. Residues: CASSYERGSETQYF.

This clone appeared a few times. The chain links TRBV5-6 to TRBJ1-2; D might be TRBD1 (5 bases). The germline CDR1 and CDR2 sequences are SGHDT and YYEEEE. The CDR3 extends over 13 amino acids. Trimming cost V 7 bases and J 3 bases, with 13 bases left between them. CDR3 in DNA: TGTGCCAGCGTAGTCGGGGGGTACTATGGCTACACCTTC. Its protein product is CASVVGGYYGYTF.

The CDR3 reads CASSVDVEGYTEAFF. The CDR3 DNA reads as TGTGCCAGCAGCGTAGATGTGGAGGGGTACACTGAAGCTTTCTTT. This chain joins TRBV9 and TRBJ1-1; weak D call: TRBD1 (5 bases). V was shortened by 0 bases and J by 3 bases, with 12 bases between the two germline ends. CDR3 length: 15 residues. Germline V gene lookup returns CDR1 SGDLS and CDR2 YYNGEE. The full variable domain, completed using reference TRBV9 and TRBJ1-1, is DSGVTQTPKHLITATGQRVTLRCSPRSGDLSVYWYQQSLDQGLQFLIQYYNGEERAKGNILERFSAQQFPDLHSELNLSSLELGDSALYFCASSVDVEGYTEAFFGQGTRLTVV.

The J gene is TRBJ1-1, the V gene TRBV7-9; TRBD1 might be the D (6 bases). V shed 5 bases and J shed 7 bases, with 14 bases lying between them. Germline V gives CDR1 SEHNR, CDR2 FQNEAQ (reference sequence). The CDR3 contains 13 residues. CDR3 amino acids: CASSGIGGGEAFF. Written as DNA, the CDR3 is TGTGCCAGCAGCGGAATAGGGGGGGGTGAAGCTTTCTTT.